This TCR beta chain comes out of a study of blood T cell repertoires in COVID-19. V dropped 0 bases and J dropped 1 base, with 9 bases sitting between them. Germline CDR1 and CDR2: SGHTA and FQGTGA. CDR3 length: 15 residues. Profiled with immunoSEQ multiplex PCR; TCRdb holds only in-frame clones, not every one. The sample has hundreds of thousands of clones, around nine tenths seen once. The V and J genes are TRBV7-3 and TRBJ1-1; D not certain. This receptor was obtained from a woman aged 45-60 years who had recovered from COVID-19. Sample: PBMCs or T cells enriched from blood (not recorded which). The CDR3 loop is CASSLTPGGNTEAFF. The DNA for the CDR3 is TGTGCCAGCAGCTTAACCCCAGGTGGGAACACTGAAGCTTTCTTT.